Here is one T cell receptor (beta chain) with its context. As yet, its antigen is unknown. This record belongs to a study of T cell repertoires in cytomegalovirus infection. Study at large: Well-studied HLA-B-restricted CMV epitopes were used in the study alongside recently identified HLA-C-restricted ones. CMV infection together with matching HLA type was indicated by public TCR beta signatures. Notes on the study in general: Predominance within the ex vivo response was attributable to HLA-C-restricted CMV-specific TCR beta clonotypes.

TCRdb reanalysed the reads using MiXCR and keeps one entry per CDR3 protein. This table holds around 750,000 distinct CDR3 sequences, about 31% found once. The sequencing used cultured CD8+ T cells from PBMCs, collected from culture after CMV antigen stimulation. This sequence was found in a human donor in good health (CMV status not recorded). Some clones in this sample may be carry-over from other donors' samples.

This chain's CDR3 is CATSLDRGLQPQHF. CDR3 in DNA: TGTGCCACCTCCTTGGACAGGGGGCTCCAGCCCCAGCATTTT. The chain joins TRBV15 to TRBJ1-5, with 11 bases that match TRBD1. This CDR3 contains 14 residues. The germline V gene has CDR1 LNHNV and CDR2 YYDKDF (reference sequence). Germline trimming cut 8 bases from V and 7 bases from J; bases unmatched to any gene: 7.